Following are 8 T cell receptor beta chains from one sample sequenced in a study of blood T cell repertoires in COVID-19. The assay was immunoSEQ multiplex PCR, and TCRdb's table has in-frame clones only and misses some. The table shows 200,000 to 300,000 clones, with roughly 83% occurring only once. The specimen was peripheral blood. The receptors were gathered from a woman aged 80 or over with COVID-19, enrolled during active disease.

V is TRBV5-1 and J is TRBJ2-1; D might be TRBD1 (6 bases). Looked up from germline, CDR1 is SGHRS and CDR2 is YFSETQ. The V end was cut by 2 bases, the J end by 5 bases, with 17 bases between. The CDR3 spans 16 residues. The CDR3: CASSLPGQRSNNEQFF. CDR3 in DNA: TGCGCCAGCAGCTTACCGGGACAAAGAAGCAACAATGAGCAGTTCTTC.

The J gene is TRBJ2-1, the V gene TRBV23-1; 10 positions match TRBD2. TRBV23-1 is filed as an ORF, its function uncertain. With 5 bases clipped from V and 3 bases from J, the junction kept 1 base outside the gene matches. The CDR3 covers 14 residues. The CDR3 spells CASSSSGGYNEQFF. The CDR3 nucleotides read TGCGCCAGCAGTTCTAGCGGGGGCTACAATGAGCAGTTCTTC.

Here the CDR3 DNA reads TGTGCCAGCAGCTTAACCGGCCAGACTCCTGAAGCTTTCTTT. Translation: CASSLTGQTPEAFF. The rearrangement links TRBV7-9 to TRBJ1-1; D ambiguous. Germline assignment: CDR1 SEHNR and CDR2 FQNEAQ (reference sequence). The V end lost 2 bases, the J end lost 6 bases, and 13 bases lay between the germline ends. This CDR3 spans 14 amino acids.

The chain couples TRBV4-1 to TRBJ1-5; tentatively, D is TRBD1 (5 bases). V lost 0 bases and J 6 bases, leaving 12 bases between the germline ends. Germline V gene data show CDR1 as MGHRA and CDR2 as YSYEKL. The CDR3 length is 15 residues. The CDR3, as DNA: TGCGCCAGCAGCCAAGACAAGGGGCTCGGTCAGCCCCAGCATTTT. This gives the protein CASSQDKGLGQPQHF.

The rearrangement links TRBV4-2 to TRBJ2-7, with D tentatively TRBD1 (6 bases). The V and J ends lost 6 bases and 2 bases respectively, with 11 bases between them. Germline V gene data show CDR1 as LGHNA and CDR2 as YNFKEQ. CDR3 length: 13 amino acids. Here the CDR3 reads CASSPDRAYEQYF. As DNA, the CDR3 is TGTGCCAGCAGTCCGGACAGAGCCTACGAGCAGTACTTC.

This clone has more than one count but fewer than ten. V is TRBV10-1 and J is TRBJ1-6; no definite D call. The CDR3 extends over 11 amino acids. Trimming removed 2 bases at V and 10 bases at J, with 3 bases between. The germline gives CDR1 WNHNN, CDR2 SYGVQD (reference sequence). The DNA of the CDR3 is TGCGCCAGCAGTGAGGGCTCACCCCTCCACTTT. Its protein product is CASSEGSPLHF.

The rearrangement uses TRBV14 and TRBJ1-4, with TRBD1 identical over 7 bases. The V segment lost 2 bases and the J segment 0 bases; nucleotides outside the gene matches: 6. This CDR3 has 17 residues. CDR1 SGHDN and CDR2 FVKESK come from the germline V gene. CDR3 nucleotides: TGTGCCAGCAGCCAACACAGGGGATCGGCAACTAATGAAAAACTGTTTTTT. Translating gives CASSQHRGSATNEKLFF.

The chain carries TRBV7-8 and TRBJ2-3; D possibly corresponds to TRBD1 (5 bases). This CDR3 region has 12 residues. From germline, CDR1 is SGHVS and CDR2 FQNEAQ. Between the trimmed V and J ends, which lost 5 bases and 10 bases, there was a span of 13 bases. In DNA, the CDR3 is TGTGCCAGCAGCCGAGTGGGCAGGGCGCAGTATTTT. Residues: CASSRVGRAQYF.